The 9 T cell receptor beta chains given below trace back to one sample, sequenced in a study of blood T cell repertoires in COVID-19. The data were produced by immunoSEQ multiplex PCR, yet TCRdb's version contains in-frame clones alone and is incomplete. The data show 65,000 to 85,000 clones, about nine tenths seen once. The sequenced sample was peripheral blood. The receptors were sampled from a woman aged 18-29 years with acute or convalescent COVID-19.

The chain joins TRBV30 to TRBJ1-2, with unresolved D. CDR3 size: 12 residues. The germline V and J ends were trimmed by 2 bases and 8 bases, with 12 bases remaining between them. Germline values: CDR1 GTSNPN, CDR2 SVGIG (reference sequence). The CDR3 DNA reads TGTGCCTGGAGTAGGGCGGGTGAAGGCTACACCTTC. Encoded protein: CAWSRAGEGYTF.

The V and J genes are TRBV15 and TRBJ2-5; 8 positions match TRBD1. The germline V gene has CDR1 LNHNV and CDR2 YYDKDF (reference sequence). V was pared by 5 bases and J by 3 bases, with 5 bases of the junction left unmatched. This CDR3 is built from 14 residues. This CDR3 is CATSARGLKETQYF. CDR3 sequence (DNA): TGTGCCACCAGCGCCAGGGGGCTTAAAGAGACCCAGTACTTC.

The chain employs TRBV30 and TRBJ2-2; 10 nucleotides agree with TRBD2. Per the germline V gene, CDR1 is GTSNPN and CDR2 is SVGIG (reference sequence). The CDR3 extends over 16 amino acids. The junction had 8 bases not matched to a gene; V was cut back by 3 bases and J by 4 bases. This CDR3 reads CAWRPAGGPVTGELFF. The CDR3 region has the DNA TGTGCCTGGAGACCAGCGGGGGGGCCGGTCACCGGGGAGCTGTTTTTT.

The chain recombines TRBV11-3 with TRBJ1-1; no firm D call. The V end lost 2 bases, the J end lost 0 bases, and 4 bases lay between the germline ends. CDR1 and CDR2 (germline): SGHNT, YENEEA. The CDR3 length is 13 residues. In DNA form, the CDR3 reads TGTGCCAGCAGCTTATCCTTGAACACTGAAGCTTTCTTT. Translating gives CASSLSLNTEAFF.

The CDR3 DNA is TGTGCCAGTAGTAATACCGGGACAGGGGTAGAGCAGTACTTC. Translated, it gives CASSNTGTGVEQYF. The V and J genes are TRBV19 and TRBJ2-7, with TRBD1 matching 10 bases. The CDR3 has 14 residues. The V gene end was trimmed by 4 bases and the J gene end by 7 bases; junction bases not matched to a gene: 7. CDR1 and CDR2 from the germline V gene are LNHDA and SQIVND (reference sequence).

DNA of the CDR3: TGTGCCAGTAGTATTTCGAAGTGGGAGCTTGGTTGGAGTGAGCAGTTCTTC. The encoded protein is CASSISKWELGWSEQFF. The V call is TRBV19, the J call TRBJ2-1, with D possibly matching TRBD2 (5 bases). Germline CDR1 is LNHDA and CDR2 is SQIVND (reference sequence). CDR3 length equals 17 residues. V was clipped by 3 bases and J by 9 bases, with 24 bases between them.

This chain connects TRBV7-2 to TRBJ1-3, with 7 bases aligning to TRBD1. Germline V gives CDR1 SGHTA, CDR2 FQGNSA. V was pared by 2 bases and J by 4 bases, with 8 bases of the junction left unmatched. The length of the CDR3 is 16 residues. The CDR3 coding sequence is TGTGCCAGCAGCTTACAAAACACAGGGGCGGGAAACACCATATATTTT. This gives the protein CASSLQNTGAGNTIYF. Looking up the rest from reference TRBV7-2 and TRBJ1-3 gives the full variable domain: GAGVSQSPSNKVTEKGKDVELRCDPISGHTALYWYRQSLGQGLEFLIYFQGNSAPDKSGLPSDRFSAERTGGSVSTLTIQRTQQEDSAVYLCASSLQNTGAGNTIYFGEGSWLTVV.

This chain links TRBV15 with TRBJ2-1; 8 nucleotides line up with TRBD2. This CDR3 has 14 amino acids. The junction had 9 bases not matched to a gene; V was cut back by 5 bases and J by 9 bases. The V gene's germline CDR1 is LNHNV and CDR2 YYDKDF (reference sequence). The CDR3 nucleotides read TGTGCCACCAGCGAAGCGGGGGAACGGGGTGAGCAGTTCTTC. Translation: CATSEAGERGEQFF.

For this clone: The same CDR3 is also encoded by other DNA sequences in this sample. The chain recombines TRBV30 with TRBJ1-1; D gene unclear. CDR3 length: 13 amino acids. V lost 3 bases, J lost 1 base, and 9 bases lay in between. CDR1 and CDR2 (germline): GTSNPN, SVGIG (reference sequence). Here the CDR3 reads CAWSPGGNTEAFF. In DNA, the CDR3 is TGTGCCTGGAGCCCCGGAGGGAACACTGAAGCTTTCTTT. Together with reference TRBV30 and TRBJ1-1, the CDR3 gives the full variable domain: SQTIHQWPATLVQPVGSPLSLECTVEGTSNPNLYWYRQAAGRGLQLLFYSVGIGQISSEVPQNLSASRPQDRQFILSSKKLLLSDSGFYLCAWSPGGNTEAFFGQGTRLTVV.